This T cell receptor beta chain was sequenced for a study of cytomegalovirus exposure and HLA in healthy donors (dated by TCRdb to about 2017). Study-level background: An earlier analysis of roughly 570 of the donors reported 250 to 350 Gb of sequence data and 117 million unique TCR beta sequences obtained from approximately 180 million T cells. All discovery cohort repertoires had been generated on a single sequencing platform. An earlier analysis of approximately 640 of the donors applied high-throughput TCR beta sequencing to assess whether each TCR beta V gene segment acted as functional or pseudogenic. To study patterns of TCR occurrence, a later analysis re-analyzed previously published TCR beta repertoires from around 660 donors and added high-resolution HLA genotyping. HLA typing covered class I and class II loci at four-digit resolution. The number of donors typed differed by locus, with about 629-640 for A, B, C, DRB1 and DQB1, about 500 for DQA1, 606 for DPA1, and approximately 470 for DPB1. Donor age, sex, ethnicity and CMV serostatus were compiled alongside the repertoire data. The study used immunosequencing to profile the T cell repertoires of under 700 subjects and linked those repertoires to cytomegalovirus serostatus. Rather than using new phenotypic data, the later analysis identified candidate immune exposures from TCR beta sequences and from how often those sequences occurred across donors. Several DR-DQ haplotypes were handled as single units for association and clustering because linkage in the cohort was strong. Among the approximately 430 genotyped donors, 75% to 90% belonged to the genetic ancestry cluster associated with self-reported Caucasian donors. To predict cytomegalovirus infection status, the study brought together high-throughput TCR immunosequencing, statistical association of individual TCRs with disease status, and machine learning. The study aimed to test whether cataloging public T cell receptors could reveal signatures of past pathogen exposure. Along with the roughly 700-subject first cohort, a separate validation cohort of some 130 different subjects was used. An early release that covered around 590 HLA-typed donors contained around 330 gigabases of sequencing data and 65 million to 100 million unique TCR sequences. Genome-wide SNP genotypes for about three fifths of the 666 donors were used in a later genetic analysis, which treated that subset as a discovery cohort. Among a few hundred genotyped donors of the cohort, an average of around 240,000 unique TCR beta nucleotide sequences were sequenced per donor, roughly 20% of them non-productive.

V loses 5 bases, J loses 6 bases, and the germline ends lie 8 bases apart. The germline V gene supplies CDR1 MNHNS and CDR2 SASEGT. CDR3 length: 11 amino acids, cysteine to phenylalanine. Of all the DNA, just the CDR3 is kept, 33 bases in frame from base 1. The cohort comprised several hundred healthy bone marrow donors. At the time of sampling, every cohort member was nominally healthy, though immune exposures that went unrecorded were likely present. The donor was CMV seronegative and belonged to the group of 350 to 400 seronegative cohort members. A peripheral blood sample was provided by each donor, and peripheral blood mononuclear cells were used for TCR beta sequencing. The Qiagen DNeasy Blood Extraction Kit was used to extract genomic DNA from the blood cell samples. About this clone: The antigen it binds to is not known.

The library was made by the immunoSEQ multiplex PCR assay. For the multiplex PCR, a mixture combining 60 forward primers for TCR Vbeta segments and 13 reverse primers for TCR Jbeta segments was used. A multiplex PCR assay on genomic DNA amplified the CDR3 region of rearranged TCR beta genes. On the Illumina HiSeq System, the amplified TCR beta libraries were sequenced as 87-base-pair reads. Turning to the authors' computational methods: In a later analysis, some 80 million unique TCR beta chains were counted across the 666 repertoires, and around 10 million of these chains were shared by at least two donors. Raw reads were error-corrected and collapsed into unique sequences with a nearest-neighbor algorithm that merged closely related sequences to remove PCR and sequencing errors. Alignment of CDR3 sequences to IMGT reference sequences was used to assign V, D and J gene segments. For a sequence to be retained, at least a six-nucleotide match to both a V gene segment and a J gene segment was required. Rearrangements were classified as productive when the CDR3 lacked stop codons and remained in frame with V and J, and all other rearrangements were classified as non-productive. Following IMGT convention, CDR3 was defined as the stretch from the second conserved V-encoded cysteine up to the conserved J-encoded phenylalanine. In an earlier analysis of around 570 of the donors, sequences lacking an unambiguous match to a single V gene segment were excluded. An earlier analysis of 500 to 600 of the donors classified V segments as functional when productive rearrangements were above 56.7% and as segregating when the standard deviation between donors was above 5%. A statistical classification framework was built to diagnose cytomegalovirus status from the catalog of TCR beta chain sequences. A later analysis assigned V and J genes by comparing TCR nucleotide sequences with IMGT/GENE-DB human TR gene sequences. The TCRdist pipeline was used in a later analysis to assign CDR3 sequences and most-parsimonious VDJ recombination scenarios. In a later analysis, each TCR beta chain was defined by its CDR3 amino acid sequence together with its V-gene family, and reads lacking a unique V-gene family were excluded. In a later analysis, 500 to 650 highly shared, low-generation-probability nucleotide sequences were removed to address suspected cross-contamination and a sequencing artifact. In a later analysis, a clonal expansion index for each public chain was calculated from normalized within-repertoire ranks of inferred template counts. A later analysis computed generation probabilities with a VDJ recombination model fitted to out-of-frame rearrangements, and checked the results against IGoR. Hypergeometric tests were used in a later analysis to score TCR-TCR, TCR-HLA and TCR-CMV co-occurrence, with a repertoire-size bias correction applied to the TCR pairs. To estimate false discovery rates, a later analysis permuted the HLA or CMV assignments 20 times. In a later analysis, co-occurring TCRs were grouped using DBSCAN, with TCRdist sequence similarity added in when clustering inside HLA-allele-positive subsets. For co-occurrence clustering, repertoires with fewer than 30,000 or more than 120,000 public chains were excluded, along with five repertoires with anomalous nucleotide sharing. The source is immuneACCESS, and TCRdb retained only in-frame sequences with V and J called. Part of the clones is not carried over; for the studies checked, unresolved V genes explain less than half of this, and the remainder is unexplained. That table furnishes V, J and clone size, whereas the DNA furnished D and trimming. This specimen's table enumerates 56,000 or so clones. The biggest ten clones account for less than 2.5% of the sample.

Overall results and qualifications from the work: In vitro tests confirmed that a few of the cytomegalovirus-associated TCR beta chains recognize cytomegalovirus antigens. In a later analysis, several top co-occurrence clusters were reported to appear linked to parvovirus B19, influenza, CMV and Epstein-Barr virus. In a later analysis, TCR association rates were found to vary across HLA loci, with the most associated TCRs seen for DRB1 alleles and the fewest for HLA-C alleles. A later analysis found that most CMV-associated TCR beta chains appeared HLA-restricted, with HLA associations seemingly driven largely by CMV exposure. Because some donors lacked HLA typing at each locus, the association tests relied only on the typed subset. When HLA alleles, especially DR and DQ, strongly co-occurred, attributing TCR associations to individual alleles was difficult. Presence/absence analyses assumed roughly uniform sequencing depth across donors, an assumption that may not hold. Across donors, most TCR sequences were observed very rarely, whereas some public TCRs were present in many individuals. The authors suggested that the approach could potentially be generalized to other disease states and immunological phenotypes. In a later genetic analysis, a missense DCLRE1C variant was associated with V-gene and J-gene trimming of TCR beta chains, and the association was replicated in an independent cohort. Some IMGT-functional V segments, including TRBV6-2 and TRBV6-3, could not be told apart with the 87-base-pair reads, so those segments were excluded. A further reported finding was that TCR beta sequences accurately predicted the HLA-A and HLA-B alleles for most subjects in the first cohort. Because counts were too low, 15 to 20 rarely observed V segments, including chromosome 9 orphons, were left out of the earlier analysis of 500 to 650 of the donors. The classifier was reported to diagnose cytomegalovirus status with high specificity and sensitivity in both the original and validation cohorts. The cohort was sequenced for TCR beta chains only, and without alpha or paired-chain data the features that could be detected were limited. The only immune exposure information available for the cohort was CMV serostatus. An earlier analysis of around 540 of the donors showed that most TCR beta V segments appeared in productive rearrangements either about 87% or about 30% of the time, which broadly matched IMGT annotations. Correlated functional status among segregating V segments might reflect linkage disequilibrium, but an unknown experimental factor could not be ruled out. Compared with equally common non-associated chains, HLA-associated TCR beta chains in a later analysis were more clonally expanded and had lower generation probabilities. The study gave a list of under 200 TCR beta chains associated with cytomegalovirus. In a later analysis, around 15,000 TCR beta sequences were associated with specific HLA alleles at a false discovery rate of 0.05. According to a later genetic analysis, donors in an Asian-associated ancestry cluster had fewer N-insertions in productive TCRs than the roughly 670-donor mean. The sequencing pipeline was judged likely to have produced a cluster of highly shared sequence variants as a technical artifact.

This receptor chain uses TRBV6-1 and TRBJ2-7; possibly the D gene is TRBD2, per 5 matching bases. The sequence was collected from a female donor in good health and CMV-seronegative. The sample consisted of PBMCs. The CDR3 is CASSIGGEQYF. The base sequence is TGTGCCAGCAGTATTGGAGGCGAGCAGTACTTC.